What follows describes a single T cell receptor (beta chain). The junction departs from the called germline gene at one end, perhaps through a read error. This sample was included in a study of OX40 agonist ivuxolimab in advanced cancers. Germline V lookup: CDR1 SGHVS, CDR2 FNYEAQ. CDR3 length: 16 amino acids. Here immunoSEQ multiplex PCR was the method, and the copy in TCRdb shows in-frame clones only, minus some. The repertoire holds 60,000 or so clones, roughly 84% seen once, with under 30% in the top ten. The chain has TRBV7-6 and TRBJ2-2, with D possibly matching TRBD2 (5 bases). The receptor was derived from an adult with an advanced solid tumor such as melanoma, head and neck, liver or kidney cancer. The sample here was CD4+ or CD8+ T cells sorted from blood, taken in a trial of the OX40 agonist ivuxolimab. Here the CDR3 reads CASSLLDSGNAGELFF. The CDR3 region has the DNA TGTGCCAGCAGCTTGCTAGACTCGGGGAACGCCGGGGAGCTGTTTTTT. Looking up the rest from reference TRBV7-6 and TRBJ2-2 gives the full variable domain: GAGVSQSPRYKVTKRGQDVALRCDPISGHVSLYWYRQALGQGPEFLTYFNYEAQQDKSGLPNDRFSAERPEGSISTLTIQRTEQRDSAMYRCASSLLDSGNAGELFFGEGSRLTVL.